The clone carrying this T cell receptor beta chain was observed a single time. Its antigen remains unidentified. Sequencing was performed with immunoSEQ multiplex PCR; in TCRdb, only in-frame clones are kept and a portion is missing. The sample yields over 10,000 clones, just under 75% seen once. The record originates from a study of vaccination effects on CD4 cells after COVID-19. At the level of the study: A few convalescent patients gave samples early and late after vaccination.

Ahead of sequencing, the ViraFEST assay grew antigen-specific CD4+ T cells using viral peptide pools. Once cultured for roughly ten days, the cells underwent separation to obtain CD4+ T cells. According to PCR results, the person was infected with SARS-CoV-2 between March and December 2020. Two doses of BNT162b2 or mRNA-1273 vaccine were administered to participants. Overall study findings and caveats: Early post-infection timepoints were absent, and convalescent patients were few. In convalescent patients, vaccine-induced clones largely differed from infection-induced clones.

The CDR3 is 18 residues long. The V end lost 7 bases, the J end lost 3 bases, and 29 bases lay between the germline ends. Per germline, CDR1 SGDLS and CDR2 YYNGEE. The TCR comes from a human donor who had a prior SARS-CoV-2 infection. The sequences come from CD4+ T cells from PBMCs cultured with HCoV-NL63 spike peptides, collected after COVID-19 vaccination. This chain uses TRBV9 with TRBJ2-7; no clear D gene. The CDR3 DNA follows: TGTGCCAGCCAAACCTACATCCACTACTGCTTAGCCATCTACGAGCAGTACTTC. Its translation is CASQTYIHYCLAIYEQYF.